This record concerns one TCR beta chain sequence. The source of the sample is a study of blood T cell repertoires in COVID-19. As for the study in general: Sources were T cells, B-cell-depleted T cells, or PBMCs; the material itself was cDNA or gDNA.

Original processing methods: The authors estimated nucleated cell counts from reference gene primer amplification. Profiled with immunoSEQ multiplex PCR; TCRdb holds only in-frame clones, not every one. V and J calls and clone size follow that table, whereas D and trimming were derived from the DNA. Among roughly 290,000 clones listed, 70% to 90% were seen once. Germline V gene sequence: CDR1 SGHAT, CDR2 FQDESV (reference sequence). After removal of 0 bases from V and 5 bases from J, the junction contained 11 bases not matched to a gene. The CDR3 length is 17 residues. Sequences were obtained from peripheral blood. This TCR came from a woman aged 50 to 65 with active or convalescent COVID-19. The chain carries TRBV11-1 and TRBJ2-5, with TRBD2 identical over 8 bases. The CDR3 region has the DNA TGTGCCAGCAGCTTAGCCCCAGGACTAGCTCCCGGGGAGACCCAGTACTTC. The encoded protein is CASSLAPGLAPGETQYF.